This is a list of T cell receptor beta chains from one sample in a study of OX40 agonist ivuxolimab in advanced cancers. Measured with immunoSEQ multiplex PCR; TCRdb has only the in-frame clones, and not every one. This table holds about 33,000 clones, roughly nine tenths found once. The source was CD4+ or CD8+ T cells sorted from blood, collected in a trial of the OX40 agonist ivuxolimab. All receptors come from an adult with an advanced solid tumor such as melanoma, head and neck, liver or kidney cancer. The CDR3 runs from the conserved cysteine through the conserved F or W. The D gene is left open where the match is weak. The size entry is marked missing in some rows and otherwise reads once, few, many or a size class.

size: once
D: TRBD1
J: TRBJ1-3
length: 15
V: TRBV6-1
CDR3: CAIRSEGIGGHTIYF
DNA: TGTGCCATCCGCAGCGAGGGGATAGGGGGCCACACCATATATTTT

size: .
D: .
J: TRBJ1-3
length: 16
V: TRBV5-1
CDR3: CASSLGRAGLGNTIYF
DNA: TGCGCCAGCAGCTTGGGCAGGGCAGGGCTCGGAAACACCATATATTTT

size: .
D: TRBD1
J: TRBJ2-7
length: 16
V: TRBV5-1
CDR3: CASSQRTGTGVFEQYF
DNA: TGCGCCAGCAGCCAAAGGACCGGGACAGGGGTGTTCGAGCAGTACTTC

size: .
D: TRBD1
J: TRBJ1-5
length: 14
V: TRBV9
CDR3: CASAGGQGNQPQHF
DNA: TGTGCCAGCGCTGGGGGACAGGGGAATCAGCCCCAGCATTTT

size: .
D: .
J: TRBJ2-2
length: 13
V: TRBV28
CDR3: CASTDANTGELFF
DNA: TGTGCCAGCACGGACGCGAACACCGGGGAGCTGTTTTTT

size: .
D: .
J: TRBJ1-1
length: 14
V: TRBV18
CDR3: CASSPRGENTEAFF
DNA: TGTGCCAGCTCACCACGAGGGGAGAACACTGAAGCTTTCTTT

size: .
D: TRBD2
J: TRBJ2-3
length: 16
V: TRBV4-2
CDR3: CASSQLAGLAGDTQYF
DNA: TGTGCCAGCAGCCAATTAGCGGGACTAGCTGGCGATACGCAGTATTTT

size: .
D: .
J: TRBJ2-3
length: 12
V: TRBV27
CDR3: CASSSNTDTQYF
DNA: TGTGCCAGCAGTTCCAACACAGATACGCAGTATTTT

size: .
D: .
J: TRBJ2-1
length: 15
V: TRBV6-4
CDR3: CASSSSGSSYNEQFF
DNA: TGTGCCAGCAGTAGCTCGGGGAGCTCCTACAATGAGCAGTTCTTC

size: few
D: .
J: TRBJ1-1
length: 13
V: TRBV29-1
CDR3: CSVVGSGNTEAFF
DNA: TGCAGCGTTGTGGGTAGTGGGAACACTGAAGCTTTCTTT

size: .
D: .
J: TRBJ1-6
length: 18
V: TRBV27
CDR3: CASSFNPGLPITNSPLHF
DNA: TGTGCCAGCAGCTTCAATCCCGGACTCCCTATTACTAATTCACCCCTCCACTTT

size: few
D: .
J: TRBJ1-3
length: 15
V: TRBV18
CDR3: CASSPAAASGNTIYF
DNA: TGTGCCAGCTCACCAGCAGCGGCCTCTGGAAACACCATATATTTT

size: .
D: TRBD1
J: TRBJ1-2
length: 15
V: TRBV27
CDR3: CASSLFRGDIYGYTF
DNA: TGTGCCAGCAGTTTATTCAGGGGGGATATCTATGGCTACACCTTC

size: .
D: .
J: TRBJ2-3
length: 16
V: TRBV7-2
CDR3: CASSSPPRGATDTQYF
DNA: TGTGCCAGCAGTTCCCCCCCGCGCGGGGCAACAGATACGCAGTATTTT

size: once
D: .
J: TRBJ2-3
length: 13
V: TRBV10-3
CDR3: CAISGQGADTQYF
DNA: TGTGCCATCAGTGGGCAGGGAGCAGATACGCAGTATTTT

size: .
D: TRBD1
J: TRBJ1-2
length: 13
V: TRBV5-1
CDR3: CASSDDRGYGYTF
DNA: TGCGCCAGCAGCGATGACAGGGGATATGGCTACACCTTC

size: .
D: .
J: TRBJ1-5
length: 15
V: TRBV19
CDR3: CATRLPGLGNQPQHF
DNA: TGTGCCACCAGGCTTCCGGGACTTGGCAATCAGCCCCAGCATTTT

size: .
D: .
J: TRBJ2-3
length: 14
V: TRBV10-3
CDR3: CAISLDDSTDTQYF
DNA: TGTGCCATCTCGCTGGACGACAGCACAGATACGCAGTATTTT

size: .
D: .
J: TRBJ1-2
length: 12
V: TRBV7-9
CDR3: CASSLGVRGYTF
DNA: TGTGCCAGCAGCCTGGGGGTTAGGGGCTACACCTTC

size: few
D: TRBD2
J: TRBJ2-1
length: 17
V: TRBV5-1
CDR3: CASSYNGLAGVYNEQFF
DNA: TGCGCCAGCAGCTACAACGGACTAGCGGGAGTGTACAATGAGCAGTTCTTC

size: .
D: .
J: TRBJ2-7
length: 14
V: TRBV6-6
CDR3: CASSYSRQSYEQYF
DNA: TGTGCCAGCAGTTACTCGAGACAGAGCTACGAGCAGTACTTC

size: .
D: TRBD1
J: TRBJ1-1
length: 14
V: TRBV10-1
CDR3: CASRGQGAGTEAFF
DNA: TGCGCCAGCAGGGGACAGGGGGCGGGGACTGAAGCTTTCTTT